This T cell receptor (beta chain) was retrieved from a study of Graves' ophthalmopathy and Graves' hyperthyroidism. CDR3 length: 13 amino acids. CDR1 and CDR2 (germline): GTSNPN, SVGIG (reference sequence). V dropped 1 base and J dropped 1 base, with 7 bases sitting between them. The study amplified TCR beta CDR3 regions using RNA transcripts. HTBI primers served in a first-round RT-PCR, which a second-round multiplex PCR followed. TCRdb analysed the multiplex PCR reads with MiXCR anew, one entry per CDR3 protein. The sample carries about 660,000 distinct CDR3 sequences, about 40% recorded once. Under 3 months in duration, the ophthalmopathy in affected donors had moderate-to-severe activity, CAS ≥3 and NOSPECS ≥4.

This TCR was recovered from an adult man with Graves' ophthalmopathy. The chain combines TRBV30 with TRBJ2-5; D might be TRBD1 (6 bases). Sequenced input: peripheral blood. CDR3 sequence: CAWSEGVQETQYF. In DNA, the CDR3 is TGTGCCTGGAGTGAGGGGGTCCAAGAGACCCAGTACTTC.